Below are 31 T cell receptor beta chains sequenced from a single sample in a study of cytomegalovirus exposure and HLA in healthy donors. PCR amplification relied on 60 Vbeta primers (plus 13 Jbeta primers). Clones were read by immunoSEQ multiplex PCR, and TCRdb kept only the in-frame ones, dropping some. The sample has under 250,000 clones, 65% to 80% seen once; the top ten hold 3.5% to 5%. The sample consisted of PBMCs. Every receptor here comes from a woman between 25 and 40 years old in good health and CMV-seropositive.

V usage is TRBV5-6 and J usage is TRBJ2-7, with D perhaps TRBD1 (5 bases). The CDR3 sequence is 13 residues long. Germline values: CDR1 SGHDT, CDR2 YYEEEE. Trimming removed 1 base from V and 2 bases from J, with 7 bases in between. The CDR3 protein is CASSLLTAYEQYF. The CDR3 nucleotides are TGTGCCAGCAGCTTGCTGACAGCCTACGAGCAGTACTTC.

V gene TRBV5-6 combines with J gene TRBJ1-2, with 7 positions matching TRBD1. The CDR3 covers 13 residues. V lost 3 bases and J lost 4; bases outside the gene matches: 3. Germline values: CDR1 SGHDT, CDR2 YYEEEE. The CDR3: CASSWGQSYGYTF. In DNA form, the CDR3 reads TGTGCCAGCAGCTGGGGACAGTCCTATGGCTACACCTTC.

This chain connects TRBV2 to TRBJ1-5; perhaps TRBD1 as D (5 bases). The CDR3 is 13 amino acids. The germline V gene has CDR1 SNHLY and CDR2 FYNNEI. The V end was cut by 1 base, the J end by 7 bases, with 8 bases between. CDR3 amino acids: CASSEVGAQPQHF. CDR3 in DNA: TGTGCCAGCAGTGAAGTTGGGGCCCAGCCCCAGCATTTT.

CDR3 sequence: CASIPTSGSHNEQFF. The CDR3 region has the DNA TGTGCCAGCATTCCGACTAGCGGGAGTCACAATGAGCAGTTCTTC. This chain joins TRBV6-6 and TRBJ2-1, with 12 bases identical to TRBD2. The CDR3 runs to 15 residues. Germline lookup yields CDR1 MNHNY and CDR2 SVGAGI (reference sequence). V lost 7 bases, J lost 5 bases, and 6 bases stayed unmatched.

The rearrangement joins TRBV7-8 to TRBJ2-1; 11 positions agree with TRBD2. The V gene end was trimmed by 2 bases and the J gene end by 4 bases; junction bases not matched to a gene: 1. Germline V CDR1 and CDR2: SGHVS, FQNEAQ. There are 15 residues in the CDR3. The CDR3 is CASSLRTSGYNEQFF. For the CDR3, the DNA is TGTGCCAGCAGCTTAAGGACTAGCGGGTACAATGAGCAGTTCTTC.

The V gene is TRBV4-1, the J gene TRBJ2-5, with TRBD1 identical over 9 bases. The germline V gene has CDR1 MGHRA and CDR2 YSYEKL. The CDR3 runs to 17 residues. Losses at the gene ends were 2 bases for V and 5 bases for J; bases not matched to a gene: 12. The CDR3 DNA reads TGCGCCAGCAGCCAACCTCTACAACAGGGGGCTGCCGAGACCCAGTACTTC. It encodes CASSQPLQQGAAETQYF.

The chain joins TRBV9 to TRBJ2-5; tentative D call: TRBD2 (5 bases). CDR1 is SGDLS, CDR2 YYNGEE, per germline. The CDR3 is 14 amino acids. V was trimmed by 4 bases and J by 1 base, leaving 11 bases between them. The CDR3 DNA is TGTGCCAGCAGCACCCCCGGACTCCAAGAGACCCAGTACTTC. Residues: CASSTPGLQETQYF.

The CDR3 sequence is CASSQGDRETDTQYF. Here the CDR3 DNA reads TGCGCCAGCAGCCAAGGGGACAGGGAAACAGATACGCAGTATTTT. V gene TRBV4-3 combines with J gene TRBJ2-3; 9 nucleotides line up with TRBD1. The CDR3 covers 15 residues. The J segment lost 3 bases and the V segment lost 1 base, leaving 2 bases of the junction unmatched. Germline V gives CDR1 LGHNA, CDR2 YSLEER.

The chain is built from TRBV16 and TRBJ1-5; no firm D call. V gave up 3 bases and J gave up 1 base, with 10 bases separating them. This CDR3 region has 15 residues. Looked up from germline, CDR1 is KGHSY and CDR2 is FQNENV. The CDR3 sequence: CASSQTSGSNQPQHF. The CDR3 DNA sequence: TGTGCCAGCAGCCAGACATCCGGCAGCAATCAGCCCCAGCATTTT.

This chain links TRBV7-7 with TRBJ2-1, with TRBD2 identical over 8 bases. CDR3 size: 15 residues. Germline values: CDR1 SSHAT, CDR2 FNYEAQ (reference sequence). Trimming at V came to 3 bases and at J to 6 bases, leaving 7 bases not matched to a gene. CDR3 in amino acids: CASSLGWTSSNEQFF. DNA for the CDR3: TGTGCCAGCAGCTTGGGCTGGACTAGCAGCAATGAGCAGTTCTTC.

This clone was recorded only once. This rearrangement joins TRBV10-2 to TRBJ2-3; a possible D gene is TRBD2 (6 bases). The CDR3 is made up of 13 amino acids. CDR1 is WSHSY and CDR2 is SAAADI in the germline V gene. Trimming took 2 bases from V and 6 from J, leaving 9 bases between them. CDR3 sequence: CASSEVGGDTQYF. The DNA of the CDR3 is TGCGCCAGCAGTGAGGTCGGGGGTGATACGCAGTATTTT.

V is TRBV4-1 and J is TRBJ2-5; the match to TRBD2 covers 9 bases. Trimming removed 4 bases from V and 0 bases from J; junction bases left unmatched: 3. CDR1 and CDR2 (germline): MGHRA, YSYEKL. The CDR3 totals 15 residues. In nucleotides, the CDR3 is TGCGCCAGCAGCCTCCTAGCGGGGAACCAAGAGACCCAGTACTTC. Amino acids: CASSLLAGNQETQYF.

This clone was picked up one time. V and J are TRBV19 and TRBJ2-1; unclear D gene. V lost 6 bases and J 8 bases, leaving 8 bases between the germline ends. This CDR3 is 11 amino acids long. The V gene's germline CDR1 is LNHDA and CDR2 SQIVND (reference sequence). The DNA of the CDR3 is TGTGCCAGTAGCACATCCGATGAGCAGTTCTTC. Translated, it gives CASSTSDEQFF.

About this clone itself: This specimen includes other DNA sequences encoding the same CDR3. The chain has TRBV9 and TRBJ2-7, with 7 nucleotides matching TRBD1. In germline, CDR1 is SGDLS, CDR2 YYNGEE. V shed 0 bases and J 7 bases; nucleotides not matched to a gene: 4. The CDR3 totals 13 residues. This chain's CDR3 is CASSVGQGGEQYF. The DNA of the CDR3 is TGTGCCAGCAGCGTAGGACAGGGTGGAGAGCAGTACTTC.

The chain employs TRBV5-1 and TRBJ2-1, with TRBD2 matching over 9 bases. With V trimmed by 3 bases and J by 0 bases, 7 bases remained unmatched. There are 17 residues in the CDR3. Per germline, CDR1 SGHRS and CDR2 YFSETQ. In DNA form, the CDR3 reads TGCGCCAGCAGCTCGGGCCTAGCGGGGTACTCCTACAATGAGCAGTTCTTC. Translating it yields CASSSGLAGYSYNEQFF.

This chain links TRBV29-1 with TRBJ2-7, with 8 bases that match TRBD2. Germline CDR1 reads SQVTM; CDR2 reads ANQGSEA. The CDR3 sequence is 14 residues long. After removal of 3 bases from V and 4 bases from J, the junction contained 8 bases not matched to a gene. In nucleotides, the CDR3 is TGCAGCGTTGAGGGGCGGGAGGAGTCTTACGAGCAGTACTTC. Amino acid sequence: CSVEGREESYEQYF.

V usage is TRBV29-1 and J usage is TRBJ2-1, with TRBD1 matching 8 bases. V lost 4 bases to trimming and J lost 0 bases; unmatched junction nucleotides: 17. Per germline, CDR1 SQVTM and CDR2 ANQGSEA. CDR3 length: 19 amino acids. The CDR3, as DNA: TGCAGCGTTGTAGGGCGTGACAGGGGTCCTAAAATCTCCTACAATGAGCAGTTCTTC. Translating gives CSVVGRDRGPKISYNEQFF.

V usage is TRBV2 and J usage is TRBJ2-1; TRBD1 agrees at 9 bases. The CDR3 covers 15 residues. Germline-derived CDR1 and CDR2 are SNHLY and FYNNEI. Unmatched junction bases numbered 9, after V lost 7 bases and J lost 5 bases. DNA of the CDR3: TGTGCCAGCATCGGACAGGGGAGCGTCCACAATGAGCAGTTCTTC. It yields the protein CASIGQGSVHNEQFF.

The chain combines TRBV7-9 with TRBJ1-2; TRBD1 agrees at 9 bases. CDR1 SEHNR and CDR2 FQNEAQ come from the germline V gene (reference sequence). Unmatched junction bases numbered 8, after V lost 2 bases and J lost 7 bases. This CDR3 contains 15 residues. CDR3 bases: TGTGCCAGCAGCTTAAATAAGGGACAGGGCCGTGGCTACACCTTC. Residues: CASSLNKGQGRGYTF.

The chain employs TRBV5-6 and TRBJ2-3; D perhaps matches TRBD1 (6 bases). The CDR3 sequence is 16 residues long. Per germline, CDR1 SGHDT and CDR2 YYEEEE. V shed 0 bases and J shed 0 bases, with 11 bases lying between them. The DNA for the CDR3 is TGTGCCAGCAGCTTGGTGACAGGAAGTAGCACAGATACGCAGTATTTT. Its protein product is CASSLVTGSSTDTQYF.

This clone was detected only a few times. The V and J genes are TRBV30 and TRBJ2-3, with D tentatively TRBD2 (5 bases). With 7 bases removed from V and 0 bases from J, the gap between germline ends came to 17 bases. The CDR3 is 15 amino acids. Germline V gene lookup returns CDR1 GTSNPN and CDR2 SVGIG (reference sequence). The CDR3 DNA follows: TGTGCCTCTGTGTGGACGGGAACTAGCACAGATACGCAGTATTTT. It yields the protein CASVWTGTSTDTQYF.

Only one count was recorded for this clone. The chain links TRBV4-1 to TRBJ2-7; possibly TRBD1 for D (5 bases). Trimming took 4 bases from V and 0 from J, leaving 16 bases between them. There are 16 residues in the CDR3. CDR1 MGHRA and CDR2 YSYEKL come from the germline V gene. The CDR3 nucleotides read TGCGCCAGCAGCCGGTTGCAGGGCCGAAGCTCCTACGAGCAGTACTTC. It specifies CASSRLQGRSSYEQYF.

The rearrangement uses TRBV7-9 and TRBJ2-7; D is unclear. This CDR3 is built from 12 residues. V was cut by 3 bases and J by 11 bases, with 14 bases left in between. Germline V gene lookup returns CDR1 SEHNR and CDR2 FQNEAQ (reference sequence). CDR3 in DNA: TGTGCCAGCAGCTTGGAACCGGGTCCGAAGTACTTC. It specifies CASSLEPGPKYF. Combining the CDR3 with reference TRBV7-9 and TRBJ2-7 gives the whole variable domain DTGVSQNPRHKITKRGQNVTFRCDPISEHNRLYWYRQTLGQGPEFLTYFQNEAQLEKSRLLSDRFSAERPKGSFSTLEIQRTEQGDSAMYLCASSLEPGPKYFGPGTRLTVT.

This clone was seen a handful of times. The chain uses TRBV11-2 and TRBJ2-5; 8 nucleotides agree with TRBD1. The germline V gene has CDR1 SGHAT and CDR2 FQNNGV. This CDR3 has 12 residues. The V segment lost 5 bases and the J segment 5 bases; nucleotides outside the gene matches: 1. CDR3 nucleotides: TGTGCCAGCAGCCGACAGGGGGAGACCCAGTACTTC. It translates to CASSRQGETQYF.

The chain links TRBV15 to TRBJ2-7; TRBD1 aligns across 10 bases. The germline V gene encodes CDR1 LNHNV and CDR2 YYDKDF (reference sequence). V shed 4 bases, J shed 3 bases, and the junction held 3 bases outside the gene matches. The CDR3 is made up of 14 amino acids. The CDR3 nucleotides are TGTGCCACCAGCACCTGGGACAGGGGCTACGAGCAGTACTTC. This codes for CATSTWDRGYEQYF.

The rearrangement links TRBV7-9 to TRBJ1-4; D is perhaps TRBD1 (6 bases). The CDR3 totals 16 residues. CDR1 is SEHNR and CDR2 is FQNEAQ in the germline V gene (reference sequence). Between the trimmed V and J ends, which lost 2 bases and 7 bases, there was a span of 17 bases. The CDR3: CASSLLPAGAAEKLFF. In DNA form, the CDR3 reads TGTGCCAGCAGCTTACTTCCGGCAGGGGCCGCTGAAAAACTGTTTTTT.

The chain employs TRBV12-5 and TRBJ2-3, with TRBD2 matching 8 bases. CDR1 and CDR2 from the germline V gene are LGHNT and FRNRAP. The J segment lost 6 bases and the V segment lost 1 base, leaving 15 bases of the junction unmatched. The length of the CDR3 is 18 residues. The CDR3: CASGLGADPGLVFDTQYF. DNA for the CDR3: TGTGCTAGTGGTTTGGGGGCGGATCCGGGACTAGTCTTCGATACGCAGTATTTT.

The chain has TRBV4-3 and TRBJ2-1; 11 bases match TRBD2. The germline V gene has CDR1 LGHNA and CDR2 YSLEER. The CDR3 extends over 16 amino acids. Unmatched junction bases numbered 1, after V lost 3 bases and J lost 0 bases. The CDR3 reads CASSQLAGGSYNEQFF. CDR3 nucleotide sequence: TGCGCCAGCAGCCAGCTAGCGGGAGGCTCCTACAATGAGCAGTTCTTC.

This clone has only a few counts. This chain uses TRBV6-1 with TRBJ2-1; 11 bases line up with TRBD1. CDR1 and CDR2 (germline): MNHNS, SASEGT. The CDR3 is 15 residues long. J gave up 8 bases and V 0 bases, and 3 bases lay outside the gene matches. CDR3 in DNA: TGTGCCAGCAGTGAAGCGGAGGACAGGGGGCATGAGCAGTTCTTC. Protein product: CASSEAEDRGHEQFF.

This rearrangement joins TRBV27 to TRBJ2-1, with 7 bases matching TRBD1. There are 13 residues in the CDR3. CDR1 is MNHEY and CDR2 is SMNVEV in the germline V gene (reference sequence). With V trimmed by 11 bases and J by 5 bases, 9 bases remained unmatched. CDR3 residues: CAVRDSLNNEQFF. Here the CDR3 DNA reads TGTGCCGTCCGGGACAGTCTGAACAATGAGCAGTTCTTC.

The chain is built from TRBV27 and TRBJ2-6; D is possibly TRBD1 (5 bases). Germline V gives CDR1 MNHEY, CDR2 SMNVEV (reference sequence). CDR3 length equals 19 residues. Trimming shortened V by 6 bases and J by 0 bases, and 21 bases separated the two germline ends. The CDR3 nucleotides read TGTGCCAGCAGCCTCCTTGGACACTCCTATTACTCTGGGGCCAACGTCCTGACTTTC. It codes for CASSLLGHSYYSGANVLTF.